What follows are 16 T cell receptor beta chains derived from one specimen sequenced in a study of kidney transplant recipient with SARS-CoV-2 infection (dated by TCRdb to about 2021). Sequencing was performed on an Illumina MiSeq. The raw public data were reprocessed by TCRdb itself: fastp quality trimming at Q25, MiXCR clonotype calling, in-frame beta chains only. For every CDR3 protein sequence, its rows merge into one entry that carries the most common genes and DNA. The sample table contains approximately 250,000 distinct CDR3 sequences; only one count was recorded for 29% of them. The ten top clones hold about 7% of the sample. The time point label of this sample denotes: pre-pandemic baseline sample and day 111 after first positive SARS-CoV-2 test. The starting material was a blood sample, obtained at baseline and on day 111 from a kidney transplant recipient. These receptors originate from a male patient aged 30 to 39 who had COVID-19 and was a kidney transplant recipient. Once a transplant has taken place, some T cells may be donor derived.

This clonotype has a count of ten or more. The V gene is TRBV19, the J gene TRBJ1-5; D perhaps matches TRBD1 (6 bases). Trimming left V 1 base short and J 5 bases short, with 9 bases between. From germline, CDR1 is LNHDA and CDR2 SQIVND (reference sequence). The CDR3 contains 14 residues. The CDR3 region is CASSIAGVHQPQHF. CDR3 sequence (DNA): TGTGCCAGTAGTATAGCAGGGGTCCATCAGCCCCAGCATTTT.

This clonotype was detected once. Possible read error: a much larger clone is one base away. V and J are TRBV4-1 and TRBJ2-1; 9 nucleotides agree with TRBD2. The CDR3 contains 16 residues. With V trimmed by 7 bases and J by 5 bases, 12 bases remained unmatched. Looked up from germline, CDR1 is MGHRA and CDR2 is YSYEKL. CDR3 in DNA: TGCGCCAGCAACCGAGGGACTAGCCGAGACCACAATGAGCAGTTCTTC. Amino acid sequence: CASNRGTSRDHNEQFF.

This clonotype was detected ten times or more. The rearrangement joins TRBV12-3 or TRBV12-4 to TRBJ2-6; D uncertain. Trimming removed 7 bases from V and 0 bases from J, with 10 bases in between. CDR3 length equals 15 residues. DNA of the CDR3: TGTGCCAGCAATCCGCGGAGCTCTGGGGCCAACGTCCTGACTTTC. Protein product: CASNPRSSGANVLTF.

This clonotype was seen at least ten times. The chain is built from TRBV5-6 and TRBJ2-7; the D gene could be TRBD1 or TRBD2 (6 bases each). This CDR3 has 15 residues. Deletions cut 1 base from V and 9 bases from J, with 20 bases between. Germline CDR1 reads SGHDT; CDR2 reads YYEEEE. The CDR3 coding sequence is TGTGCCAGCAGCTTGCGGGGGCCGTACCCTGCTAGGCAGTACGTC. It encodes CASSLRGPYPARQYV.

For this clonotype: It may be a read error: a sequence one base away is much more abundant. This rearrangement joins TRBV19 to TRBJ2-6, with D possibly being TRBD2 (6 bases). Germline V gives CDR1 LNHDA, CDR2 SQIVND (reference sequence). CDR3 length equals 16 residues. The CDR3 protein is CASNGGGRLGVNVLTF. The CDR3 coding sequence is TGTGCCAGTAATGGAGGAGGGCGGCTTGGGGTCAACGTCCTGACTTTC.

The chain has TRBV5-6 and TRBJ2-1, with 8 bases matching TRBD1. Germline CDR1 and CDR2: SGHDT and YYEEEE. With 0 bases clipped from V and 8 bases from J, the junction kept 7 bases outside the gene matches. This CDR3 spans 15 amino acids. In DNA, the CDR3 is TGTGCCAGCAGCTTGGACAGGGGGAGTAGATATGAGCAGTTCTTC. It is translated as CASSLDRGSRYEQFF.

For this clonotype: A much larger clone sits a single nucleotide away, making a read error possible. This chain uses TRBV6-9 with TRBJ1-5; D gene uncertain. CDR1 is MNHGY and CDR2 is SVAAGI in the germline V gene. This CDR3 comprises 14 residues. DNA for the CDR3: TGTGCCGGCAGTTACTCTCGGGGAAATCAGCCCCAGCATTTT. Protein: CAGSYSRGNQPQHF.

A remark on this clonotype: The junction departs from the called germline gene at one end, perhaps through a read error. Here the CDR3 DNA reads TGTGCCAGCAGCTCTAGCTCGTTTACCCGAAAGACCTATGACTACACCTTC. It yields the protein CASSSSSFTRKTYDYTF. The chain joins TRBV7-8 to TRBJ1-2, with unresolved D. There are 17 residues in the CDR3. Germline lookup yields CDR1 SGHVS and CDR2 FQNEAQ.

Remarks on this clonotype: A much larger clone sits a single nucleotide away, making a read error possible. In this CDR3 the conserved last residue, phenylalanine or tryptophan, is missing, so a read error is likely. V and J are TRBV19 and TRBJ1-2, with TRBD1 matching over 8 bases. Germline CDR1 LNHDA, CDR2 SQIVND (reference sequence). J lost 4 bases, V lost 6 bases, and 16 bases had no gene match. There are 17 residues in the CDR3. The CDR3, as DNA: TGTGCCAGTAGGGGACGCAGGGGGCAGAGGGTTGGCTATGGCTACACCCTC. As protein: CASRGRRGQRVGYGYTL.

The chain combines TRBV7-2 with TRBJ2-1; 15 bases fit TRBD2. Losses at the gene ends were 5 bases for V and 5 bases for J; bases not matched to a gene: 7. Germline CDR1 and CDR2: SGHTA and FQGNSA. This CDR3 comprises 17 residues. In DNA form, the CDR3 reads TGTGCCAGCAGCCCCCCCGGACTAGCGGGAGGGAACAATGAGCAGTTCTTC. Protein product: CASSPPGLAGGNNEQFF.

This clonotype was recorded many times. The V call is TRBV19, the J call TRBJ1-2, with unresolved D. V shed 2 bases and J shed 3 bases, with 7 bases lying between them. This CDR3 is built from 13 residues. Germline CDR1 reads LNHDA; CDR2 reads SQIVND (reference sequence). The CDR3 DNA follows: TGTGCCAGTAGTATAATGGCAGACTATGGCTACACCTTC. Encoded protein: CASSIMADYGYTF.

The gene calls are TRBV7-9 and TRBJ2-3, with D possibly TRBD2 on 6 matching bases. This CDR3 spans 14 amino acids. Trimming shortened V by 0 bases and J by 7 bases, and 11 bases separated the two germline ends. Looked up from germline, CDR1 is SEHNR and CDR2 is FQNEAQ (reference sequence). In nucleotides, the CDR3 is TGTGCCAGCAGCTTAGCGGGGGGTAGCTATACGCAGTATTTT. It translates to CASSLAGGSYTQYF.

This clonotype was observed at least ten times. V is TRBV19 and J is TRBJ1-2; D not certain. Deletions cut 6 bases from V and 5 bases from J, with 13 bases between. The CDR3 sequence is 13 residues long. CDR1 and CDR2 (germline): LNHDA, SQIVND (reference sequence). CDR3 protein: CASRGEGSYGYTF. The CDR3 DNA follows: TGTGCCAGTAGGGGCGAGGGTTCATATGGCTACACCTTC.

This clonotype was observed at least ten times. V and J are TRBV3-1 and TRBJ2-5; D remains ambiguous. Germline V gene lookup returns CDR1 LGHDT and CDR2 YNNKEL (reference sequence). The V end was cut by 5 bases, the J end by 5 bases, with 24 bases between. The CDR3 spans 17 residues. Here the CDR3 DNA reads TGTGCCAGCAGCAAGCAGAATCCCATTTCTTTCTCTGAGACCCAGTACTTC. This sequence encodes CASSKQNPISFSETQYF.

About this clonotype: A much bigger clone sits one base away, suggesting this may be a read error. CDR3: CAGRADRNEQFF. The CDR3 region has the DNA TGTGCCGGGAGGGCCGACCGGAATGAGCAGTTCTTC. The gene calls are TRBV7-9 and TRBJ2-1; 7 positions agree with TRBD2. The germline CDR1 and CDR2 sequences are SEHNR and FQNEAQ (reference sequence). After removal of 11 bases from V and 7 bases from J, the junction contained 8 bases not matched to a gene. The CDR3 sequence is 12 residues long.

This clonotype appeared once. V is TRBV6-5 and J is TRBJ2-1; D possibly corresponds to TRBD1 (6 bases). The CDR3 loop spans 15 amino acids. Germline CDR1 MNHEY, CDR2 SVGAGI. The V end lost 6 bases, the J end lost 6 bases, and 18 bases lay between the germline ends. The CDR3 DNA follows: TGTGCCAGCAGCCAATGGGCACAGGGATTCAATGAGCAGTTCTTC. It is translated as CASSQWAQGFNEQFF.